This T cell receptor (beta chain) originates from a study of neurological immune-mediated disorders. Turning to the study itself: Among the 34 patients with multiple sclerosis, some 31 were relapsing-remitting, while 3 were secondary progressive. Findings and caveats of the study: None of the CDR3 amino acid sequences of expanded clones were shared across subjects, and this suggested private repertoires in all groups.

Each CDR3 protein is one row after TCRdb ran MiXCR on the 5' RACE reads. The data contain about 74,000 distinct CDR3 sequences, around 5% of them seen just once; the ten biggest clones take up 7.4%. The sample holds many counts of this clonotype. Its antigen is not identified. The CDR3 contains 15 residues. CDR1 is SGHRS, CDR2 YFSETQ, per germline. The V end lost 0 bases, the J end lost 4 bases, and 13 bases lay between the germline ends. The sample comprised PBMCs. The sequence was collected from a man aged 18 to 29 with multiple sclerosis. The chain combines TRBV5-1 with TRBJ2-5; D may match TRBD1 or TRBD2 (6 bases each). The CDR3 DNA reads TGCGCCAGCAGCTTGGACGGCGGGACACGAGAGACCCAGTACTTC. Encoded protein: CASSLDGGTRETQYF.